Following are 14 T cell receptor beta chains from one sample sequenced in a study of PD-L1 blockade in urothelial cancer (dated by TCRdb to the late 2010s). The method was the immunoSEQ multiplex PCR assay. TCRdb took over this immuneACCESS table, retaining in-frame rearrangements with V and J assigned. Such tables are incomplete; in checked studies, under half of the missing clones stem from an unresolved V gene, and the remainder is unexplained. This sample gives roughly 50,000 clones in total; around 85% of them show up just once. Of the sample, roughly 14% is held by the ten largest clones. The sample's time point label, in plain terms: pretreatment peripheral blood. The sample was PBMCs, taken around atezolizumab (anti-PD-L1) treatment. The receptors here all came from a woman aged 60-70 years with urothelial cancer.

The V call is TRBV10-3, the J call TRBJ2-5; 9 bases fit TRBD1. This CDR3 comprises 13 residues. The V gene's germline CDR1 is ENHRY and CDR2 SYGVKD. V was pared by 6 bases and J by 4 bases, with 3 bases of the junction left unmatched. The CDR3 is CAISGTGRETQYF. In DNA form, the CDR3 reads TGTGCCATCAGCGGGACAGGGCGAGAGACCCAGTACTTC.

J is TRBJ2-1 and V is TRBV7-2; D remains ambiguous. The CDR3 length is 15 residues. Per germline, CDR1 SGHTA and CDR2 FQGNSA. With 0 bases removed from V and 9 bases from J, the gap between germline ends came to 15 bases. CDR3 in amino acids: CASSLAALPGGEQFF. CDR3 nucleotides: TGTGCCAGCAGCTTAGCAGCCCTACCTGGTGGTGAGCAGTTCTTC. Full variable domain (rest looked up from reference TRBV7-2 and TRBJ2-1): GAGVSQSPSNKVTEKGKDVELRCDPISGHTALYWYRQSLGQGLEFLIYFQGNSAPDKSGLPSDRFSAERTGGSVSTLTIQRTQQEDSAVYLCASSLAALPGGEQFFGPGTRLTVL.

The chain combines TRBV27 with TRBJ2-7, with 11 bases lining up with TRBD1. Germline values: CDR1 MNHEY, CDR2 SMNVEV (reference sequence). The CDR3 extends over 16 amino acids. The J segment lost 3 bases and the V segment lost 5 bases, leaving 9 bases of the junction unmatched. The CDR3 sequence is CASSTPGQGAGYEQYF. CDR3 DNA sequence: TGTGCCAGCAGTACCCCCGGACAGGGGGCAGGCTACGAGCAGTACTTC.

This chain uses TRBV11-3 with TRBJ2-2; 7 bases are shared with TRBD1. Germline V gene lookup returns CDR1 SGHNT and CDR2 YENEEA. CDR3 length: 15 residues. After removal of 5 bases from V and 5 bases from J, the junction contained 8 bases not matched to a gene. The CDR3 sequence is CASSLSGQRTGELFF. The CDR3 DNA follows: TGTGCCAGCAGCCTATCGGGACAGAGAACCGGGGAGCTGTTTTTT.

The chain is built from TRBV28 and TRBJ2-1, with 10 bases fitting TRBD2. The CDR3 contains 18 residues. Trimming at V came to 3 bases and at J to 0 bases, leaving 8 bases not matched to a gene. Germline CDR1 and CDR2: MDHEN and SYDVKM. As DNA, the CDR3 is TGTGCCAGCAGTTTCCCGGGACTAGCGTACATCTCCTACAATGAGCAGTTCTTC. Translating it yields CASSFPGLAYISYNEQFF.

The J gene is TRBJ2-7, the V gene TRBV6-5, with 11 bases fitting TRBD2. Germline V gene data show CDR1 as MNHEY and CDR2 as SVGAGI. The CDR3 sequence is 16 residues long. The V segment lost 4 bases and the J segment 3 bases; nucleotides outside the gene matches: 8. The CDR3 here is CASSFRTSGPHYEQYF. The CDR3 DNA sequence: TGTGCCAGCAGTTTCCGGACTAGCGGGCCCCACTACGAGCAGTACTTC.

This rearrangement joins TRBV5-4 to TRBJ2-1, with unresolved D. The CDR3 is 16 residues long. The germline gives CDR1 SGHNT, CDR2 YYREEE (reference sequence). Trimming cost V 0 bases and J 4 bases, with 14 bases left between them. The CDR3 loop reads CASSLVSNSRYNEQFF. Here the CDR3 DNA reads TGTGCCAGCAGCTTGGTGTCGAACAGTCGATACAATGAGCAGTTCTTC.

The sample holds one count of this clone. The chain couples TRBV6-5 to TRBJ2-2, with a possible D match to TRBD1 (6 bases). Germline CDR1 reads MNHEY; CDR2 reads SVGAGI. V lost 8 bases and J 6 bases, leaving 10 bases between the germline ends. CDR3 size: 12 residues. The CDR3 sequence is CASGRGPGELFF. The CDR3 DNA reads as TGTGCCAGCGGCAGGGGCCCCGGGGAGCTGTTTTTT.

V and J are TRBV10-3 and TRBJ2-5, with 10 bases matching TRBD1. Per the germline V gene, CDR1 is ENHRY and CDR2 is SYGVKD. CDR3 length: 14 amino acids. Germline trimming cut 11 bases from V and 2 bases from J; bases unmatched to any gene: 8. The CDR3 region has the DNA TGTGCCTCACGACAGGGGGCTGTACAAGAGACCCAGTACTTC. Residues: CASRQGAVQETQYF.

The gene calls are TRBV7-9 and TRBJ1-4, with D perhaps TRBD1 (5 bases). Trimming left V 4 bases short and J 8 bases short, with 20 bases between. Germline CDR1 and CDR2: SEHNR and FQNEAQ (reference sequence). CDR3 length: 16 residues. The CDR3 loop reads CASSSPGLLGEEKLFF. The CDR3 DNA reads as TGTGCCAGCAGCTCACCGGGACTCCTGGGAGAGGAAAAACTGTTTTTT.

The chain employs TRBV10-3 and TRBJ1-1; 10 nucleotides align to TRBD1. Germline CDR1 is ENHRY and CDR2 is SYGVKD. The CDR3 is 15 amino acids. After removal of 6 bases from V and 3 bases from J, the junction contained 7 bases not matched to a gene. CDR3 DNA: TGTGCCATCAGCCCCGGGACAGGGGTGGACACTGAAGCTTTCTTT. Protein: CAISPGTGVDTEAFF.

V is TRBV5-1 and J is TRBJ1-1; 9 bases agree with TRBD1. CDR1 is SGHRS, CDR2 YFSETQ, per germline. V was pared by 1 base and J by 5 bases, with 3 bases of the junction left unmatched. This CDR3 region has 14 residues. The CDR3, as DNA: TGCGCCAGCAGCTTGTGGGACAGGGATACTGAAGCTTTCTTT. Its translation is CASSLWDRDTEAFF.

The chain links TRBV9 to TRBJ1-4, with TRBD1 matching 10 bases. The germline V gene has CDR1 SGDLS and CDR2 YYNGEE. V lost 4 bases and J lost 5; bases outside the gene matches: 8. This CDR3 spans 16 amino acids. Written as DNA, the CDR3 is TGTGCCAGCAGCCCCCGACAGGGGGCAAGAAATGAAAAACTGTTTTTT. Translating gives CASSPRQGARNEKLFF.

The V call is TRBV11-2, the J call TRBJ2-4; no clear D gene. CDR1 is SGHAT and CDR2 is FQNNGV in the germline V gene. This CDR3 spans 12 amino acids. With 8 bases removed from V and 5 bases from J, the gap between germline ends came to 10 bases. The DNA of the CDR3 is TGTGCCAGCTCTCCAGTGGAAAACATTCAGTACTTC. It yields the protein CASSPVENIQYF.